The source of this TCR beta chain is a study of beta chain features in type 1 diabetes. Findings and caveats of the study: People with Type 1 diabetes carried modestly yet significantly shorter TCRB CDR3s in all four CD4+ subsets.

Purity (above 95%) was reached by all sorted populations. What was sequenced were expressed TCRB transcripts, since all of the isolated RNA had been reverse transcribed. The data were produced by immunoSEQ multiplex PCR, yet TCRdb's version contains in-frame clones alone and is incomplete. The table lists 150,000 to 200,000 clones, approximately 9.1% of them singletons, with about 0.65% in the top ten. The CDR3 runs to 17 residues. This clone was seen a handful of times. Its specificity is not known. The receptor's source is a woman between 25 and 40 years old with type 1 diabetes. The chain employs TRBV12-2 and TRBJ2-2; the DNA was not used to check the table's D call, TRBD1. TRBV12-2 is annotated as a pseudogene. Source material: central memory CD4+ T cells from blood. The DNA of the CDR3 is TGTGCAAGTCGAATCCAAGATGAACAGGGGAACACCGGGGAGCTGTTTTTT. Protein sequence: CASRIQDEQGNTGELFF.